Presented here are 16 T cell receptor beta chains from one specimen sequenced in a study of cytomegalovirus exposure and HLA in healthy donors. 13 Jbeta primers and 60 Vbeta primers were used for the PCR. Here immunoSEQ multiplex PCR was the method, and the copy in TCRdb shows in-frame clones only, minus some. The repertoire holds about 120,000 clones, with 65% to 85% as singletons. Sequencing input: PBMCs. Receptors were obtained from a man aged 50 to 59 in good health and CMV-seropositive.

This rearrangement joins TRBV19 to TRBJ1-4, with D unresolved. Looked up from germline, CDR1 is LNHDA and CDR2 is SQIVND (reference sequence). Trimming shortened V by 3 bases and J by 6 bases, and 11 bases separated the two germline ends. This CDR3 has 14 amino acids. CDR3 sequence reads: CASSIDGMDEKLFF. The CDR3 nucleotides read TGTGCCAGTAGTATCGACGGGATGGATGAAAAACTGTTTTTT.

This clone occurred a few times. The V and J genes are TRBV6-1 and TRBJ1-6; possibly TRBD1 for D (6 bases). The germline gives CDR1 MNHNS, CDR2 SASEGT. The CDR3 is 18 residues long. The V and J ends lost 2 bases and 7 bases respectively, with 21 bases between them. The CDR3 bases are TGTGCCAGCAGTGAAAGGAAGATTACAGGGTTTAGGAATTCACCCCTCCACTTT. Its protein is CASSERKITGFRNSPLHF.

This clone has just a few counts. The rearrangement links TRBV19 to TRBJ1-2, with D possibly being TRBD1 (5 bases). This CDR3 has 15 amino acids. Trimming removed 3 bases from V and 7 bases from J, with 18 bases in between. CDR1 LNHDA and CDR2 SQIVND come from the germline V gene (reference sequence). The DNA of the CDR3 is TGTGCCAGTAGTATTTTTGGGCAGGGTTTGGCTGGCTACACCTTC. Its protein is CASSIFGQGLAGYTF.

This chain uses TRBV6-5 with TRBJ1-3; the D is unclear. The CDR3 runs 13 residues. The germline V gene has CDR1 MNHEY and CDR2 SVGAGI. V was clipped by 4 bases and J by 3 bases, with 7 bases between them. The CDR3 DNA follows: TGTGCCAGCAGTTTCCCGGGTGGAAACACCATATATTTT. It translates to CASSFPGGNTIYF.

This clone has just a few counts. V gene TRBV18 combines with J gene TRBJ2-7; D possibly corresponds to TRBD2 (5 bases). Germline lookup yields CDR1 KGHSH and CDR2 LQKENI. V was clipped by 5 bases and J by 3 bases, with 14 bases between them. The CDR3 spans 14 residues. DNA of the CDR3: TGTGCCAGCTCAGCCCCCAGCGACTACTACGAGCAGTACTTC. Amino acid sequence: CASSAPSDYYEQYF.

A few counts support this clone. The gene calls are TRBV13 and TRBJ2-7; possibly TRBD1 for D (7 bases). The CDR3 has 15 amino acids. V was cut by 3 bases and J by 0 bases, with 12 bases left in between. In germline, CDR1 is PRHDT, CDR2 FYEKMQ (reference sequence). CDR3 in amino acids: CASSFRQGGSYEQYF. The CDR3 region has the DNA TGTGCCAGCAGCTTTAGACAGGGAGGCTCCTACGAGCAGTACTTC. Filled out from reference TRBV13 and TRBJ2-7, the complete variable domain reads AAGVIQSPRHLIKEKRETATLKCYPIPRHDTVYWYQQGPGQDPQFLISFYEKMQSDKGSIPDRFSAQQFSDYHSELNMSSLELGDSALYFCASSFRQGGSYEQYFGPGTRLTVT.

This clone has just a few counts. J is TRBJ1-1 and V is TRBV5-1, with 8 bases identical to TRBD1. The V segment lost 5 bases and the J segment 1 base; nucleotides outside the gene matches: 4. CDR3 size: 14 residues. The germline gives CDR1 SGHRS, CDR2 YFSETQ. The CDR3 loop is CASRPGQANTEAFF. The CDR3 DNA is TGCGCCAGCAGGCCGGGACAGGCGAACACTGAAGCTTTCTTT.

V gene TRBV9 combines with J gene TRBJ1-1; 8 bases fit TRBD1. CDR1 is SGDLS and CDR2 is YYNGEE in the germline V gene. The CDR3 covers 15 residues. The junction had 7 bases not matched to a gene; V was cut back by 4 bases and J by 2 bases. The CDR3 loop reads CASSLETGENTEAFF. The DNA of the CDR3 is TGTGCCAGCAGCTTAGAGACAGGGGAAAACACTGAAGCTTTCTTT.

The rearrangement links TRBV7-2 to TRBJ1-4; D remains ambiguous. Germline assignment: CDR1 SGHTA and CDR2 FQGNSA. The CDR3 consists of 15 residues. The V end was cut by 2 bases, the J end by 0 bases, with 7 bases between. The CDR3 loop is CASSLTRTTNEKLFF. CDR3 DNA sequence: TGTGCCAGCAGCTTAACGCGGACAACTAATGAAAAACTGTTTTTT. Together with reference TRBV7-2 and TRBJ1-4, the CDR3 gives the full variable domain: GAGVSQSPSNKVTEKGKDVELRCDPISGHTALYWYRQSLGQGLEFLIYFQGNSAPDKSGLPSDRFSAERTGGSVSTLTIQRTQQEDSAVYLCASSLTRTTNEKLFFGSGTQLSVL.

The chain joins TRBV10-3 to TRBJ2-7, with TRBD1 matching over 11 bases. J lost 3 bases, V lost 4 bases, and 5 bases had no gene match. The length of the CDR3 is 15 residues. Germline CDR1 is ENHRY and CDR2 is SYGVKD. The CDR3 loop reads CAISGRDRGNYEQYF. The CDR3 DNA reads as TGTGCCATCAGTGGCCGGGACAGGGGGAACTACGAGCAGTACTTC.

The sample holds one count of this clone. The CDR3 DNA is TGCGCCAGCAGTGAGTCCGACAGAGTAGCTTTCTTT. Translating gives CASSESDRVAFF. The V gene is TRBV10-1, the J gene TRBJ1-1; TRBD1 is a possible D gene (5 bases). The CDR3 length is 12 residues. The V gene lost 0 bases and the J gene lost 10 bases, with 9 bases spanning the gap. Germline CDR1 is WNHNN and CDR2 is SYGVQD (reference sequence).

This clone occurred a few times. The chain is built from TRBV10-3 and TRBJ1-2; 7 nucleotides line up with TRBD1. CDR3 length: 16 amino acids. CDR1 and CDR2 from the germline V gene are ENHRY and SYGVKD. Germline trimming cut 5 bases from V and 2 bases from J; bases unmatched to any gene: 11. CDR3 DNA: TGTGCCATCAGTAAAGACCAGGGGGGAAAAAACTATGGCTACACCTTC. Amino acid sequence: CAISKDQGGKNYGYTF.

This clone was detected only a few times. The V and J genes are TRBV28 and TRBJ2-2; D is possibly TRBD2 (5 bases). The germline V and J ends were trimmed by 6 bases and 0 bases, with 14 bases remaining between them. Germline V gene lookup returns CDR1 MDHEN and CDR2 SYDVKM. The CDR3 has 16 residues. CDR3 sequence: CASSQLAPPNTGELFF. CDR3 coding DNA: TGTGCCAGCAGCCAATTAGCGCCCCCGAACACCGGGGAGCTGTTTTTT.

V gene TRBV1 combines with J gene TRBJ2-5; TRBD2 is the table's D call and was not checked against the DNA. TRBV1 is a pseudogene locus. CDR3 length: 14 residues. This CDR3 reads CTSSQEPEGETQYF. CDR3 DNA sequence: TGCACCAGCAGCCAAGAGCCTGAGGGAGAGACCCAGTACTTC.

J is TRBJ2-5 and V is TRBV28; D is possibly TRBD2 (5 bases). V lost 3 bases and J lost 5, with 13 bases in between. CDR1 MDHEN and CDR2 SYDVKM come from the germline V gene. This CDR3 has 14 residues. Written as DNA, the CDR3 is TGTGCCAGCAGTTTCAGTAATGTAGCGGAGACCCAGTACTTC. Its protein is CASSFSNVAETQYF.

This rearrangement joins TRBV5-1 to TRBJ2-4, with TRBD1 as a possible D gene (5 bases). The CDR3 contains 15 residues. CDR1 is SGHRS and CDR2 is YFSETQ in the germline V gene. Between the trimmed V and J ends, which lost 2 bases and 0 bases, there was a span of 9 bases. CDR3 DNA: TGCGCCAGCAGCTTAAAGCAGGGAGCCAAAAACATTCAGTACTTC. Translation: CASSLKQGAKNIQYF.